Listed below are T cell receptor beta chains from one sample, sequenced in a study of blood T cell repertoires in COVID-19. Here immunoSEQ multiplex PCR was the method, and the copy in TCRdb shows in-frame clones only, minus some. The repertoire holds over 250,000 clones, with about nine tenths as singletons. Sequences were obtained from PBMCs or T cells enriched from blood (not recorded which). The source of these receptors is a woman aged 60-75 years who had recovered from COVID-19. CDR3s include the opening cysteine and the closing phenylalanine or tryptophan. Each record gives: J gene, V gene, clone size, D gene, CDR3 protein, CDR3 DNA. The D gene is left open where the match is weak. Expanded clones are given a class, and other clones once, few, many or no size at all.

j_gene: TRBJ2-2; v_gene: TRBV10-2; abundance: .; d_gene: TRBD2; CDR3aa: CASGTSGSDGELFF; CDR3nt: TGCGCCAGCGGGACTAGCGGGAGTGACGGGGAGCTGTTTTTT
j_gene: TRBJ1-1; v_gene: TRBV5-1; abundance: .; d_gene: .; CDR3aa: CASSSETRVSSF; CDR3nt: TGCGCCAGCAGCTCGGAGACGAGGGTGTCAAGCTTT
j_gene: TRBJ2-7; v_gene: TRBV5-1; abundance: .; d_gene: TRBD1; CDR3aa: CASSLAVRGPSYEQYF; CDR3nt: TGCGCCAGCAGCTTGGCCGTTAGGGGGCCTTCCTACGAGCAGTACTTC
j_gene: TRBJ2-5; v_gene: TRBV11-2; abundance: .; d_gene: TRBD1; CDR3aa: CASSYAGGSETQYF; CDR3nt: TGTGCCAGCAGCTATGCAGGGGGTTCAGAGACCCAGTACTTC
j_gene: TRBJ1-2; v_gene: TRBV4-2; abundance: .; d_gene: .; CDR3aa: CASSYEGAGGYTF; CDR3nt: TGTGCCAGCAGCTACGAGGGCGCGGGGGGCTACACCTTC
j_gene: TRBJ1-3; v_gene: TRBV24-1; abundance: .; d_gene: TRBD1; CDR3aa: CATSEPGQGSGNTIYF; CDR3nt: TGTGCCACCAGTGAACCGGGACAGGGGTCCGGAAACACCATATATTTT
j_gene: TRBJ2-1; v_gene: TRBV9; abundance: .; d_gene: .; CDR3aa: CASSVAGHNEQFF; CDR3nt: TGTGCCAGCAGCGTTGCGGGCCACAATGAGCAGTTCTTC
j_gene: TRBJ1-4; v_gene: TRBV27; abundance: .; d_gene: .; CDR3aa: CASSLLLNEKLFF; CDR3nt: TGTGCCAGCAGTTTACTTCTTAATGAAAAACTGTTTTTT
j_gene: TRBJ1-4; v_gene: TRBV28; abundance: .; d_gene: TRBD1; CDR3aa: CASTQTGGVSNEKLFF; CDR3nt: TGTGCCAGCACTCAAACAGGGGGCGTTTCTAATGAAAAACTGTTTTTT
j_gene: TRBJ1-4; v_gene: TRBV5-5; abundance: .; d_gene: TRBD1; CDR3aa: CASSYRQGATNEKLFF; CDR3nt: TGTGCCAGCAGCTATCGACAGGGGGCAACTAATGAAAAACTGTTTTTT
j_gene: TRBJ1-3; v_gene: TRBV10-2; abundance: .; d_gene: TRBD1; CDR3aa: CASKNQGAGNTIYF; CDR3nt: TGCGCCAGCAAGAATCAGGGGGCTGGAAACACCATATATTTT
j_gene: TRBJ1-2; v_gene: TRBV28; abundance: .; d_gene: TRBD1; CDR3aa: CASRLTGDGYTF; CDR3nt: TGTGCCAGCAGACTGACAGGGGACGGCTACACCTTC
j_gene: TRBJ2-1; v_gene: TRBV29-1; abundance: .; d_gene: .; CDR3aa: CSVEESSYNEQFF; CDR3nt: TGCAGCGTTGAGGAGAGCTCCTACAATGAGCAGTTCTTC
j_gene: TRBJ1-1; v_gene: TRBV18; abundance: .; d_gene: TRBD1; CDR3aa: CASSPTGGGAEAFF; CDR3nt: TGTGCCAGCTCACCCACAGGGGGGGGCGCTGAAGCTTTCTTT
j_gene: TRBJ2-5; v_gene: TRBV10-3; abundance: .; d_gene: TRBD2; CDR3aa: CAISDSLAGGAETQYF; CDR3nt: TGTGCCATCAGTGATAGTCTAGCGGGAGGCGCAGAGACCCAGTACTTC
j_gene: TRBJ1-6; v_gene: TRBV6-5; abundance: .; d_gene: .; CDR3aa: CASSSGLTQNNSPLHF; CDR3nt: TGTGCCAGCAGTTCCGGACTTACCCAGAATAATTCACCCCTCCACTTT
j_gene: TRBJ1-2; v_gene: TRBV5-1; abundance: .; d_gene: .; CDR3aa: CASSRRDNNYGYTF; CDR3nt: TGCGCCAGCAGCAGACGGGACAATAACTATGGCTACACCTTC
j_gene: TRBJ1-6; v_gene: TRBV7-8; abundance: .; d_gene: TRBD1; CDR3aa: CASSFTDRVWPLHF; CDR3nt: TGTGCCAGCAGTTTCACGGACAGGGTTTGGCCCCTCCACTTT
j_gene: TRBJ2-5; v_gene: TRBV7-2; abundance: once; d_gene: .; CDR3aa: CASSLPWRETQYF; CDR3nt: TGTGCCAGCAGCCTACCCTGGAGAGAGACCCAGTACTTC
j_gene: TRBJ2-1; v_gene: TRBV3-1/TRBV3-2; abundance: .; d_gene: .; CDR3aa: CASSGTEQFF; CDR3nt: TGTGCCAGCAGCGGGACAGAGCAGTTCTTC
j_gene: TRBJ2-1; v_gene: TRBV27; abundance: once; d_gene: .; CDR3aa: CASSARLGSYNEQFF; CDR3nt: TGTGCCAGCAGTGCCAGACTAGGCTCCTACAATGAGCAGTTCTTC
j_gene: TRBJ1-6; v_gene: TRBV11-2; abundance: .; d_gene: .; CDR3aa: CASSPNRESPLHF; CDR3nt: TGTGCCAGCAGCCCAAACAGGGAGTCACCCCTCCACTTT
j_gene: TRBJ1-2; v_gene: TRBV19; abundance: .; d_gene: TRBD1; CDR3aa: CASSGQGYYGYTF; CDR3nt: TGTGCCAGTAGTGGACAGGGATACTATGGCTACACCTTC
j_gene: TRBJ1-5; v_gene: TRBV4-1; abundance: .; d_gene: TRBD1; CDR3aa: CASSQDPGQGAWQPQHF; CDR3nt: TGCGCCAGCAGCCAAGATCCGGGGCAGGGGGCTTGGCAGCCCCAGCATTTT
j_gene: TRBJ1-2; v_gene: TRBV30; abundance: .; d_gene: .; CDR3aa: CAWSGPGPLYGYTF; CDR3nt: TGTGCCTGGAGTGGGCCGGGTCCTCTCTATGGCTACACCTTC
j_gene: TRBJ1-3; v_gene: TRBV11-2; abundance: .; d_gene: TRBD1; CDR3aa: CASSLVRQGRTGNTIYF; CDR3nt: TGTGCCAGCAGCTTGGTCAGACAGGGGAGAACTGGAAACACCATATATTTT
j_gene: TRBJ2-1; v_gene: TRBV6-5; abundance: once; d_gene: .; CDR3aa: CASGAQWNEQFF; CDR3nt: TGTGCCAGCGGGGCCCAATGGAATGAGCAGTTCTTC
j_gene: TRBJ2-7; v_gene: TRBV28; abundance: .; d_gene: .; CDR3aa: CASSLLSYEQYF; CDR3nt: TGTGCCAGCAGTTTACTAAGCTACGAGCAGTACTTC
j_gene: TRBJ2-1; v_gene: TRBV4-1; abundance: .; d_gene: .; CDR3aa: CASSQGQGLSNEQFF; CDR3nt: TGCGCCAGCAGCCAAGGTCAGGGTCTGTCGAATGAGCAGTTCTTC
j_gene: TRBJ2-5; v_gene: TRBV18; abundance: .; d_gene: .; CDR3aa: CASSPNPGLAGRQETQYF; CDR3nt: TGTGCCAGCTCACCCAACCCCGGCCTTGCGGGACGCCAAGAGACCCAGTACTTC
j_gene: TRBJ1-2; v_gene: TRBV6-4; abundance: once; d_gene: TRBD1; CDR3aa: CASSVTPGQGDGYTF; CDR3nt: TGTGCCAGCAGTGTTACTCCGGGACAGGGGGATGGCTACACCTTC
j_gene: TRBJ2-5; v_gene: TRBV3-1/TRBV3-2; abundance: .; d_gene: .; CDR3aa: CASMSPGETQYF; CDR3nt: TGTGCCAGCATGAGTCCGGGGGAGACCCAGTACTTC
j_gene: TRBJ2-7; v_gene: TRBV3-1/TRBV3-2; abundance: .; d_gene: TRBD1; CDR3aa: CASSQPPGQGNDEQYF; CDR3nt: TGTGCCAGCAGCCAACCACCGGGACAGGGGAACGACGAGCAGTACTTC
j_gene: TRBJ2-5; v_gene: TRBV2; abundance: .; d_gene: .; CDR3aa: CASTGGGAQETQYF; CDR3nt: TGTGCCAGCACAGGTGGAGGGGCCCAAGAGACCCAGTACTTC
j_gene: TRBJ2-1; v_gene: TRBV6-5; abundance: .; d_gene: .; CDR3aa: CASSYERKGIDEQFF; CDR3nt: TGTGCCAGCAGTTATGAAAGGAAGGGGATCGATGAGCAGTTCTTC
j_gene: TRBJ1-2; v_gene: TRBV11-2; abundance: .; d_gene: .; CDR3aa: CASSLISRGGAYGYTF; CDR3nt: TGTGCCAGCAGCTTGATCTCTAGGGGAGGGGCTTACGGCTACACCTTC
j_gene: TRBJ1-6; v_gene: TRBV5-1; abundance: .; d_gene: TRBD1; CDR3aa: CASSVEGQGNSPLHF; CDR3nt: TGCGCCAGCAGCGTGGAGGGACAGGGGAATTCACCCCTCCACTTT
j_gene: TRBJ2-2; v_gene: TRBV7-9; abundance: .; d_gene: .; CDR3aa: CASSLALGSGNTGELFF; CDR3nt: TGTGCCAGCAGCTTAGCGTTGGGTAGCGGAAACACCGGGGAGCTGTTTTTT
j_gene: TRBJ2-6; v_gene: TRBV18; abundance: few; d_gene: TRBD2; CDR3aa: CASSPKLAGNSGANVLTF; CDR3nt: TGTGCCAGCTCACCAAAACTAGCGGGCAACTCTGGGGCCAACGTCCTGACTTTC
j_gene: TRBJ2-3; v_gene: TRBV11-3; abundance: .; d_gene: .; CDR3aa: CASSRSTDTQYF; CDR3nt: TGTGCCAGCAGCCGGAGCACAGATACGCAGTATTTT
j_gene: TRBJ2-7; v_gene: TRBV28; abundance: .; d_gene: .; CDR3aa: CASTRDTAYEQYF; CDR3nt: TGTGCCAGCACCCGGGACACAGCCTACGAGCAGTACTTC
j_gene: TRBJ1-6; v_gene: TRBV7-3; abundance: .; d_gene: .; CDR3aa: CASSSRGIHGSPLHF; CDR3nt: TGTGCCAGCAGCTCCCGGGGGATTCACGGGTCACCCCTCCACTTT
j_gene: TRBJ1-2; v_gene: TRBV29-1; abundance: .; d_gene: TRBD1; CDR3aa: CSVAPRQGSGYTF; CDR3nt: TGCAGCGTTGCCCCCCGACAGGGAAGTGGCTACACCTTC
j_gene: TRBJ1-3; v_gene: TRBV30; abundance: .; d_gene: TRBD1; CDR3aa: CAWSRGLGNTIYF; CDR3nt: TGTGCCTGGAGTAGGGGGCTTGGAAACACCATATATTTT
j_gene: TRBJ1-5; v_gene: TRBV3-1/TRBV3-2; abundance: once; d_gene: .; CDR3aa: CASSHSDRSNQPQHF; CDR3nt: TGTGCCAGCAGCCACTCTGACAGGAGCAATCAGCCCCAGCATTTT
j_gene: TRBJ2-1; v_gene: TRBV11-3; abundance: .; d_gene: TRBD1; CDR3aa: CASSVTQRGQTSSYNEQFF; CDR3nt: TGTGCCAGCAGCGTAACTCAACGGGGACAGACGAGCTCCTACAATGAGCAGTTCTTC
j_gene: TRBJ1-1; v_gene: TRBV11-3; abundance: .; d_gene: .; CDR3aa: CASSPSGVDTEAFF; CDR3nt: TGTGCCAGCAGCCCCTCGGGAGTAGACACTGAAGCTTTCTTT